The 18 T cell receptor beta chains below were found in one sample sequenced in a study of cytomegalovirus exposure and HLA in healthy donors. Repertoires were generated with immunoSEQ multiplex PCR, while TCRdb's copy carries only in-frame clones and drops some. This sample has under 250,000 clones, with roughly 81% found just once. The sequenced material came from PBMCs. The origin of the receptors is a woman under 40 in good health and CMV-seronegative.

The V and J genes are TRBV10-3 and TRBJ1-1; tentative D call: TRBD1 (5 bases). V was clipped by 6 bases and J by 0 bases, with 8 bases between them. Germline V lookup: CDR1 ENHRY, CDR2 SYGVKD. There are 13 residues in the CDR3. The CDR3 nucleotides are TGTGCCATCAGGGGACTGATGAACACTGAAGCTTTCTTT. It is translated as CAIRGLMNTEAFF.

The DNA of the CDR3 is TGTGCCAGCAGTTACCGGGGAACCTACAATGAGCAGTTCTTC. Protein product: CASSYRGTYNEQFF. This sequence joins TRBV6-5 and TRBJ2-1, with D tentatively TRBD2 (5 bases). The CDR3 sequence is 14 residues long. The V and J ends lost 2 bases and 2 bases respectively, with 7 bases between them. Germline assignment: CDR1 MNHEY and CDR2 SVGAGI.

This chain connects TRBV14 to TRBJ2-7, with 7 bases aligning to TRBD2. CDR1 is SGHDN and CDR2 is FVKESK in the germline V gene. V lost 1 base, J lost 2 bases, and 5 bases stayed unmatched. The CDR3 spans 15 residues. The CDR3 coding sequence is TGTGCCAGCAGCCAAGGGCTAGCGGCAACCTACGAGCAGTACTTC. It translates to CASSQGLAATYEQYF.

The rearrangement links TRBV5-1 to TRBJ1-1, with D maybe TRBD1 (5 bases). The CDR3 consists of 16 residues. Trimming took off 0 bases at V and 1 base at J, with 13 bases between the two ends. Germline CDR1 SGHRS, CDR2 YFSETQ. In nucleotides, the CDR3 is TGCGCCAGCAGCTTGGATGGTCAGGGCTGGAACACTGAAGCTTTCTTT. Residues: CASSLDGQGWNTEAFF. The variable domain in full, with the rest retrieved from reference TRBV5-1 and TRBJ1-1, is KAGVTQTPRYLIKTRGQQVTLSCSPISGHRSVSWYQQTPGQGLQFLFEYFSETQRNKGNFPGRFSGRQFSNSRSEMNVSTLELGDSALYLCASSLDGQGWNTEAFFGQGTRLTVV.

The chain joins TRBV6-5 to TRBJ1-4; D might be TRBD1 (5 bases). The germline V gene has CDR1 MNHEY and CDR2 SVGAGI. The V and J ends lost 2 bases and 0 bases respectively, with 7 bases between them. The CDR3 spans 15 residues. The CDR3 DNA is TGTGCCAGCAGTTACCAGGGATCAACTAATGAAAAACTGTTTTTT. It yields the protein CASSYQGSTNEKLFF.

CDR3 coding DNA: TGTGCCAGCAGCTTGGCAGGGGAAGGGGTGCAGCCCCAGCATTTT. Its translation is CASSLAGEGVQPQHF. This chain connects TRBV11-2 to TRBJ1-5; perhaps TRBD1 as D (6 bases). This CDR3 region has 15 residues. Between the trimmed V and J ends, which lost 3 bases and 7 bases, there was a span of 16 bases. Germline V gene lookup returns CDR1 SGHAT and CDR2 FQNNGV.

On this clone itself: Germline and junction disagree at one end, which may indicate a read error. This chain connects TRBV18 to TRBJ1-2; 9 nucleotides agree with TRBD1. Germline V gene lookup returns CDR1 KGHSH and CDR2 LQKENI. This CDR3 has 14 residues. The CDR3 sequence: CASSPPGQGFGYTF. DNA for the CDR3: TGTGCCAGCTCGCCACCGGGACAGGGTTTTGGCTACACCTTC. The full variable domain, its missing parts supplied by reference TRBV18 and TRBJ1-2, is NAGVMQNPRHLVRRRGQEARLRCSPMKGHSHVYWYRQLPEEGLKFMVYLQKENIIDESGMPKERFSAEFPKEGPSILRIQQVVRGDSAAYFCASSPPGQGFGYTFGSGTRLTVV.

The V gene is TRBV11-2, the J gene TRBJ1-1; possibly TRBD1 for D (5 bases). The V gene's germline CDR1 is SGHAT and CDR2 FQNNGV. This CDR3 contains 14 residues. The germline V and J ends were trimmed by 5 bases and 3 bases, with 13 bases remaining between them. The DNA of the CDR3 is TGTGCCAGCAGCCCGACAGTCCGGTACACTGAAGCTTTCTTT. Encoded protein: CASSPTVRYTEAFF.

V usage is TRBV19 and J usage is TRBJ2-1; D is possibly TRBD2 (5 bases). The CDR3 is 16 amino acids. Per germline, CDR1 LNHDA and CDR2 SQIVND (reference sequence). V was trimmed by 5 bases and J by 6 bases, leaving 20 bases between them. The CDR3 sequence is CASSPSDLTTANEQFF. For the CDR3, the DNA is TGTGCCAGTAGTCCATCGGACTTAACAACAGCCAATGAGCAGTTCTTC.

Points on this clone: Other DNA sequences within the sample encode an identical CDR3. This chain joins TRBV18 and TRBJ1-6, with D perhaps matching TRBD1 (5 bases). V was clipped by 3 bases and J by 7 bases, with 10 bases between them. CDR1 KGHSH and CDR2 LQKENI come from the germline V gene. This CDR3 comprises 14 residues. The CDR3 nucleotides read TGTGCCAGCTCACCGGGGCAGGCCAATTCACCCCTCCACTTT. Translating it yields CASSPGQANSPLHF.

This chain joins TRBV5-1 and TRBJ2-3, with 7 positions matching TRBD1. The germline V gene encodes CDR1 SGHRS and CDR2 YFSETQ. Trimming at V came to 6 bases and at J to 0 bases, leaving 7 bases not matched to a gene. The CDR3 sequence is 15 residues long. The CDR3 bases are TGCGCCAGCATCCGGGACAGCTCTAGCACAGATACGCAGTATTTT. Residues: CASIRDSSSTDTQYF.

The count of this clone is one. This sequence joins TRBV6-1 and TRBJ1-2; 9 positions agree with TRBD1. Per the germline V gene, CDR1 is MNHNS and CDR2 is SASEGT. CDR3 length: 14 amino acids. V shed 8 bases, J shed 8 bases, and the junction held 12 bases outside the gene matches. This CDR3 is CASQDRGVYVGYTF. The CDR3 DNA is TGTGCCAGCCAGGACAGGGGCGTTTATGTAGGCTACACCTTC.

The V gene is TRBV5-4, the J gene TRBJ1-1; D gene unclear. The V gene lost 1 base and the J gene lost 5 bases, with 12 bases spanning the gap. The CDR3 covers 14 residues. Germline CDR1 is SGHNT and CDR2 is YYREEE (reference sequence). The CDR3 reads CASSLSGLWTEAFF. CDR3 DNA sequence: TGTGCCAGCAGCTTGTCCGGGTTGTGGACTGAAGCTTTCTTT.

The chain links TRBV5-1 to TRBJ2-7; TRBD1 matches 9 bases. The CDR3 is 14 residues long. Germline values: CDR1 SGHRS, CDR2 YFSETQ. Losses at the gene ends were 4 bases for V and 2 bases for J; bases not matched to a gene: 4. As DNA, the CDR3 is TGCGCCAGCAGCCTCCGGACAGGGGCCTACGAGCAGTACTTC. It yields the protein CASSLRTGAYEQYF.

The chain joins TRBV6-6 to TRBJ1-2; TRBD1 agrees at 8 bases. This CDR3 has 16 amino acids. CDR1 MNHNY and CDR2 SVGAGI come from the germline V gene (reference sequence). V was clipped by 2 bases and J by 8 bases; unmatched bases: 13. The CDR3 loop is CASSYPQGDLTLGYTF. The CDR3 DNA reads TGTGCCAGCAGTTACCCACAGGGGGACCTAACTTTGGGCTACACCTTC.

The CDR3 DNA follows: TGTGCCTGGGAAGCTACCGGGACTCCCTACGAGCAGTACTTC. Protein product: CAWEATGTPYEQYF. The rearrangement joins TRBV30 to TRBJ2-7; weak D call: TRBD2 (6 bases). Trimming left V 5 bases short and J 2 bases short, with 16 bases between. CDR3 length: 14 amino acids. The germline gives CDR1 GTSNPN, CDR2 SVGIG (reference sequence).

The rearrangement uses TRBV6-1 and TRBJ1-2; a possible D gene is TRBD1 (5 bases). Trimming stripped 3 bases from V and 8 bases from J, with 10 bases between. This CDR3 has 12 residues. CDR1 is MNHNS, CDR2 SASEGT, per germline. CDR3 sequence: CASSDQGWGYTF. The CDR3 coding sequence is TGTGCCAGCAGTGATCAGGGATGGGGCTACACCTTC.

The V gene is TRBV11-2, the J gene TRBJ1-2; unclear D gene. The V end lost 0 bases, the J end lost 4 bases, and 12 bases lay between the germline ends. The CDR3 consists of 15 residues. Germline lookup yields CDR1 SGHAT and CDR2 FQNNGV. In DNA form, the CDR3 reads TGTGCCAGCAGCTTAGATCTCACACCAATCTATGGCTACACCTTC. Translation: CASSLDLTPIYGYTF.